The clone carrying this T cell receptor beta chain has ten or more counts. This sample was included in a study of T-cell reconstitution after alpha-beta-depleted transplantation in children. Preparation of the TCRbeta library used unique molecular identifiers. MiXCR, applied by TCRdb to the PCR reads, yields one record per CDR3 protein. The sample records about 610,000 distinct CDR3 sequences, about 10% being singletons. Sequencing was performed on PBMCs from the stem cell graft donor, taken from the stem cell graft. This sequence was found in a human donor who donated a stem cell graft to a child with acute myeloid leukemia.

Here the CDR3 DNA reads TGCAGTGCTAGAGCCGGAGGAGGAAATCAGCCCCAGCATTTT. It translates to CSARAGGGNQPQHF. The chain has TRBV20-1 and TRBJ1-5; D is uncertain. The CDR3 is 14 residues long. V was shortened by 1 base and J by 4 bases, with 11 bases between the two germline ends. Looked up from germline, CDR1 is DFQATT and CDR2 is SNEGSKA (reference sequence).